Following are 29 T cell receptor beta chains from one sample sequenced in a study of T cells in Graves' hyperthyroidism and ophthalmopathy. Amplification targeted TCR beta CDR3 regions from RNA transcripts. TCR CDR3 underwent first-round RT-PCR with the HTBI primer set. TCRdb called the multiplex PCR reads again in MiXCR, with one record for every CDR3 protein. This table holds about 300,000 distinct CDR3 sequences, roughly 15% found once. Sequencing was carried out using blood. The receptors come from a man younger than 40 with Graves' hyperthyroidism.

This clonotype was seen many times. The chain combines TRBV28 with TRBJ1-2, with D hard to call. In germline, CDR1 is MDHEN, CDR2 SYDVKM. The CDR3 length is 12 residues. Deletions cut 8 bases from V and 4 bases from J, with 11 bases between. The CDR3 nucleotides are TGTGCCAGCGACGGGAATCCCTATGGCTACACCTTC. This codes for CASDGNPYGYTF.

This clonotype was seen repeatedly, ten times or more. This chain joins TRBV10-1 and TRBJ2-1, with 9 bases fitting TRBD2. This CDR3 is 14 amino acids long. The V gene's germline CDR1 is WNHNN and CDR2 SYGVQD (reference sequence). Losses at the gene ends were 4 bases for V and 6 bases for J; bases not matched to a gene: 4. CDR3 protein: CASSVLAGTNEQFF. Here the CDR3 DNA reads TGCGCCAGCAGTGTTCTAGCGGGGACCAATGAGCAGTTCTTC.

In this sample, this clonotype turned up many times. The V and J genes are TRBV10-2 and TRBJ1-2; no clear D gene. Germline lookup yields CDR1 WSHSY and CDR2 SAAADI. V lost 6 bases and J 6 bases, leaving 17 bases between the germline ends. CDR3 length equals 14 residues. CDR3 nucleotide sequence: TGCGCCAGCAGCGTTACCAGGACGGCTGATGGCTACACCTTC. The encoded protein is CASSVTRTADGYTF.

In the case of this clonotype: This may come from a read error, since a much larger clone is one base off. This sequence joins TRBV6-5 and TRBJ2-7; weak D call: TRBD2 (5 bases). Between the trimmed V and J ends, which lost 5 bases and 7 bases, there was a span of 21 bases. Germline V gene lookup returns CDR1 MNHEY and CDR2 SVGAGI. The CDR3 totals 15 residues. The CDR3 sequence: CASSHFPDCPLEQYF. In DNA, the CDR3 is TGTGCCAGCAGTCACTTCCCGGACTGCCCTTTAGAGCAGTACTTC.

There are many counts of this clonotype. The chain couples TRBV12-3 or TRBV12-4 to TRBJ2-1; D remains ambiguous. The V gene lost 3 bases and the J gene lost 4 bases, with 13 bases spanning the gap. The CDR3 has 15 residues. This chain's CDR3 is CASSLGYNSYNEQFF. Written as DNA, the CDR3 is TGTGCCAGCAGTTTGGGTTACAACTCGTACAATGAGCAGTTCTTC.

This clonotype was seen only a few times. The chain links TRBV7-8 to TRBJ1-5; possibly TRBD1 for D (5 bases). V was trimmed by 5 bases and J by 5 bases, leaving 16 bases between them. Germline V gene data show CDR1 as SGHVS and CDR2 as FQNEAQ. The CDR3 consists of 15 residues. The CDR3 sequence: CASSLRAGIYQPQHF. The CDR3 DNA is TGTGCCAGCAGCCTCCGAGCAGGGATCTATCAGCCCCAGCATTTT.

A few counts support this clonotype. The CDR3 is CASSRTRLAGSSTDTQYF. CDR3 DNA: TGTGCCAGCTCACGAACGAGACTAGCGGGGTCTAGCACAGATACGCAGTATTTT. The chain couples TRBV18 to TRBJ2-3; TRBD2 aligns across 11 bases. CDR3 length: 18 amino acids. V was pared by 4 bases and J by 0 bases, with 9 bases of the junction left unmatched. Germline-derived CDR1 and CDR2 are KGHSH and LQKENI.

On this clonotype itself: The junction departs from germline at one end; a sequencing error may be responsible. The J gene is TRBJ1-2, the V gene TRBV7-9; D is unresolved. The CDR3 has 15 residues. The germline gives CDR1 SEHNR, CDR2 FQNEAQ (reference sequence). CDR3 sequence (DNA): TGTGCCAGCAGCTTACGACCCGCGGGAGGATATGGCTCCACCTTC. Protein sequence: CASSLRPAGGYGSTF.

This clonotype was seen many times. V usage is TRBV28 and J usage is TRBJ1-5; D uncertain. Germline lookup yields CDR1 MDHEN and CDR2 SYDVKM. There are 16 residues in the CDR3. Trimming took 2 bases from V and 2 from J, leaving 13 bases between them. This CDR3 is CASSLKELVGNQPQHF. The CDR3, as DNA: TGTGCCAGCAGTTTAAAGGAATTGGTAGGCAATCAGCCCCAGCATTTT.

This clonotype was detected a few times. CDR3 nucleotides: TGTGCCAGCAGCTTAGGGTACACCTACGAGCAGTACTTC. The encoded protein is CASSLGYTYEQYF. This rearrangement joins TRBV7-8 to TRBJ2-7, with unresolved D. Per germline, CDR1 SGHVS and CDR2 FQNEAQ. CDR3 length: 13 residues. V was trimmed by 1 base and J by 2 bases, leaving 6 bases between them.

Note on this clonotype: A read error may be the cause here, since a much bigger clone is one base away. The V and J genes are TRBV28 and TRBJ2-7, with 8 bases fitting TRBD1. The CDR3 has 16 amino acids. Germline V gene lookup returns CDR1 MDHEN and CDR2 SYDVKM. After removal of 1 base from V and 6 bases from J, the junction contained 11 bases not matched to a gene. The CDR3: CASSLSPARGPVEQYF. CDR3 DNA: TGTGCCAGCAGTTTATCCCCGGCCAGGGGGCCCGTCGAGCAGTACTTC. The whole variable domain, remainder taken from reference TRBV28 and TRBJ2-7, is DVKVTQSSRYLVKRTGEKVFLECVQDMDHENMFWYRQDPGLGLRLIYFSYDVKMKEKGDIPEGYSVSREKKERFSLILESASTNQTSMYLCASSLSPARGPVEQYFGPGTRLTVT.

The chain has TRBV7-9 and TRBJ2-3, with D perhaps TRBD1 (5 bases). The V gene's germline CDR1 is SEHNR and CDR2 FQNEAQ (reference sequence). V gave up 5 bases and J gave up 2 bases, with 20 bases separating them. The CDR3 spans 17 residues. The chain's CDR3 is CASSSPDSALATDTQYF. The CDR3 nucleotides read TGTGCCAGCAGCAGTCCAGACAGTGCCCTCGCCACAGATACGCAGTATTTT.

This clonotype was observed at least ten times. The chain employs TRBV20-1 and TRBJ1-1, with 7 bases matching TRBD1. CDR1 is DFQATT, CDR2 SNEGSKA, per germline (reference sequence). The CDR3 consists of 15 residues. The V and J ends lost 6 bases and 3 bases, in that order; junction bases with no gene match: 13. The CDR3 reads CSARGYGHSDTEAFF. In DNA, the CDR3 is TGCAGTGCCAGGGGGTACGGACACTCTGACACTGAAGCTTTCTTT.

Of note for this clonotype: This may stem from a read error, because a much larger clone lies one nucleotide away. The chain uses TRBV3-1 and TRBJ1-1, with D possibly matching TRBD1 (6 bases). Germline V gene sequence: CDR1 LGHDT, CDR2 YNNKEL (reference sequence). The germline V and J ends were trimmed by 7 bases and 6 bases, with 21 bases remaining between them. There are 15 residues in the CDR3. The CDR3 loop reads CASTEGGSVDAEAFF. The CDR3 DNA reads as TGTGCCAGCACCGAGGGGGGATCAGTGGACGCTGAAGCTTTCTTT.

The chain uses TRBV9 and TRBJ1-3, with D perhaps TRBD1 (6 bases). The germline CDR1 and CDR2 sequences are SGDLS and YYNGEE. This CDR3 comprises 15 residues. V lost 4 bases and J 4 bases, leaving 15 bases between the germline ends. DNA of the CDR3: TGTGCCAGCAGCCCGTCAGGGGTTCTCGGAAACACCATATATTTT. This codes for CASSPSGVLGNTIYF. Combining the CDR3 with reference TRBV9 and TRBJ1-3 gives the whole variable domain DSGVTQTPKHLITATGQRVTLRCSPRSGDLSVYWYQQSLDQGLQFLIQYYNGEERAKGNILERFSAQQFPDLHSELNLSSLELGDSALYFCASSPSGVLGNTIYFGEGSWLTVV.

This clonotype showed up many times. This chain joins TRBV15 and TRBJ1-4; 10 bases fit TRBD1. Looked up from germline, CDR1 is LNHNV and CDR2 is YYDKDF (reference sequence). Trimming at V came to 5 bases and at J to 7 bases, leaving 1 base not matched to a gene. This CDR3 spans 13 amino acids. The CDR3 loop reads CATSRDRGEKLFF. For the CDR3, the DNA is TGTGCCACCAGCCGGGACAGGGGTGAAAAACTGTTTTTT. Together with reference TRBV15 and TRBJ1-4, the CDR3 gives the full variable domain: DAMVIQNPRYQVTQFGKPVTLSCSQTLNHNVMYWYQQKSSQAPKLLFHYYDKDFNNEADTPDNFQSRRPNTSFCFLDIRSPGLGDTAMYLCATSRDRGEKLFFGSGTQLSVL.

This clonotype was counted at least ten times. The chain links TRBV24-1 to TRBJ2-3; 12 bases are a match to TRBD1. V dropped 5 bases and J dropped 5; count of bases not matched to a gene: 10. Germline V gene sequence: CDR1 KGHDR, CDR2 SFDVKD. The CDR3 loop spans 17 amino acids. The CDR3 region has the DNA TGTGCCACCAGTGTGCCGGGACAGGGGGCAAGAGGAGATACGCAGTATTTT. This codes for CATSVPGQGARGDTQYF.

This clonotype was detected ten times or more. The V call is TRBV20-1, the J call TRBJ1-1; 7 bases fit TRBD1. The CDR3 length is 13 residues. CDR1 and CDR2 (germline): DFQATT, SNEGSKA (reference sequence). The CDR3 DNA reads as TGCAGCTCACCGGGACAGCCGAACACTGAAGCTTTCTTT. Translating it yields CSSPGQPNTEAFF.

This clonotype was counted ten times or more. V gene TRBV11-3 combines with J gene TRBJ2-1, with 7 nucleotides matching TRBD2. The length of the CDR3 is 15 residues. Germline lookup yields CDR1 SGHNT and CDR2 YENEEA. V shed 3 bases and J 5 bases; nucleotides not matched to a gene: 7. CDR3 amino acids: CASSFLGGSHNEQFF. The CDR3 nucleotides are TGTGCCAGCAGCTTCCTCGGGGGGTCTCACAATGAGCAGTTCTTC. The whole variable domain, remainder taken from reference TRBV11-3 and TRBJ2-1, is EAGVVQSPRYKIIEKKQPVAFWCNPISGHNTLYWYLQNLGQGPELLIRYENEEAVDDSQLPKDRFSAERLKGVDSTLKIQPAELGDSAVYLCASSFLGGSHNEQFFGPGTRLTVL.

Ten or more counts support this clonotype. V gene TRBV11-3 combines with J gene TRBJ2-1; no clear D. The germline V gene encodes CDR1 SGHNT and CDR2 YENEEA. This CDR3 is built from 14 residues. The ends were cut back, 5 bases at V and 5 bases at J, with 13 bases in the middle. The CDR3 reads CASSLPRGHNEQFF. CDR3 DNA: TGTGCCAGCAGCCTACCCCGAGGCCACAATGAGCAGTTCTTC.

This clonotype was detected many times. This sequence joins TRBV11-2 and TRBJ2-7, with D uncertain. Germline V CDR1 and CDR2: SGHAT, FQNNGV. The V gene lost 4 bases and the J gene lost 5 bases, with 12 bases spanning the gap. CDR3 size: 13 residues. The CDR3 DNA reads TGTGCCAGCAGCTGGGGTGGGCGCCACGAGCAGTACTTC. The encoded protein is CASSWGGRHEQYF.

This clonotype was observed many times. V and J are TRBV18 and TRBJ2-5; TRBD1 aligns across 7 bases. CDR1 KGHSH and CDR2 LQKENI come from the germline V gene. This CDR3 has 15 amino acids. Unmatched junction bases numbered 8, after V lost 6 bases and J lost 1 base. In nucleotides, the CDR3 is TGTGCCAGCTCGCTGACAGGGCCACTCCAAGAGACCCAGTACTTC. It yields the protein CASSLTGPLQETQYF.

This clonotype was recorded a few times. V and J are TRBV12-3 or TRBV12-4 and TRBJ2-7, with 7 bases that match TRBD1. Trimming removed 7 bases from V and 6 bases from J; junction bases left unmatched: 6. The CDR3 is 12 amino acids. CDR3 loop: CASTAAGGEQYF. In DNA form, the CDR3 reads TGTGCCAGCACGGCCGCAGGGGGCGAGCAGTACTTC.

Ten or more counts support this clonotype. V is TRBV7-8 and J is TRBJ1-1; D is possibly TRBD1 (5 bases). Germline loops: CDR1 SGHVS, CDR2 FQNEAQ. The CDR3 has 14 residues. Deletions cut 6 bases from V and 0 bases from J, with 11 bases between. The DNA of the CDR3 is TGTGCCAGCAGACCCGGGACCCTGAACACTGAAGCTTTCTTT. This encodes CASRPGTLNTEAFF.

This clonotype showed up just a few times. The chain links TRBV3-1 to TRBJ1-6, with D possibly matching TRBD1 (6 bases). The CDR3 contains 15 residues. Trimming stripped 1 base from V and 7 bases from J, with 11 bases between. From germline, CDR1 is LGHDT and CDR2 YNNKEL (reference sequence). The CDR3 loop is CASSQGGAHNSPLHF. DNA of the CDR3: TGTGCCAGCAGCCAAGGGGGGGCGCACAATTCACCCCTCCACTTT.

This clonotype was recorded at least ten times. The chain joins TRBV19 to TRBJ1-1; possible D gene TRBD1, 5 bases. The germline gives CDR1 LNHDA, CDR2 SQIVND (reference sequence). CDR3 length: 16 residues. V lost 0 bases to trimming and J lost 6 bases, with 17 bases between them. CDR3 nucleotide sequence: TGTGCCAGTAGTATAGATCAAGGGAGACGGGACGCTGAAGCTTTCTTT. Translation gives CASSIDQGRRDAEAFF.

V gene TRBV15 combines with J gene TRBJ2-7; D perhaps matches TRBD2 (6 bases). Trimming left V 0 bases short and J 5 bases short, with 14 bases between. This CDR3 region has 15 residues. Germline V gene data show CDR1 as LNHNV and CDR2 as YYDKDF (reference sequence). The CDR3 is CATSRDRGIGDEQYF. CDR3 bases: TGTGCCACCAGCAGAGATCGGGGGATTGGCGACGAGCAGTACTTC.

This clonotype has ten or more counts. The rearrangement links TRBV5-1 to TRBJ2-7; TRBD1 aligns across 7 bases. The V and J ends lost 4 bases and 5 bases, in that order; junction bases with no gene match: 9. Germline V CDR1 and CDR2: SGHRS, YFSETQ. The CDR3 runs 14 residues. The CDR3 loop reads CASSRGDSINEQYF. DNA for the CDR3: TGCGCCAGCAGCCGAGGGGACAGTATCAACGAGCAGTACTTC.

The sample holds many counts of this clonotype. For the CDR3, the DNA is TGTGCCTTGGGACAGGGAAACCCTGAAGCTTTCTTT. Amino acid sequence: CALGQGNPEAFF. The J gene is TRBJ1-1, the V gene TRBV30; 9 bases are a match to TRBD1. The CDR3 runs to 12 residues. V was pared by 7 bases and J by 6 bases, with 6 bases of the junction left unmatched. CDR1 is GTSNPN and CDR2 is SVGIG in the germline V gene (reference sequence). Combining the CDR3 with reference TRBV30 and TRBJ1-1 gives the whole variable domain SQTIHQWPATLVQPVGSPLSLECTVEGTSNPNLYWYRQAAGRGLQLLFYSVGIGQISSEVPQNLSASRPQDRQFILSSKKLLLSDSGFYLCALGQGNPEAFFGQGTRLTVV.